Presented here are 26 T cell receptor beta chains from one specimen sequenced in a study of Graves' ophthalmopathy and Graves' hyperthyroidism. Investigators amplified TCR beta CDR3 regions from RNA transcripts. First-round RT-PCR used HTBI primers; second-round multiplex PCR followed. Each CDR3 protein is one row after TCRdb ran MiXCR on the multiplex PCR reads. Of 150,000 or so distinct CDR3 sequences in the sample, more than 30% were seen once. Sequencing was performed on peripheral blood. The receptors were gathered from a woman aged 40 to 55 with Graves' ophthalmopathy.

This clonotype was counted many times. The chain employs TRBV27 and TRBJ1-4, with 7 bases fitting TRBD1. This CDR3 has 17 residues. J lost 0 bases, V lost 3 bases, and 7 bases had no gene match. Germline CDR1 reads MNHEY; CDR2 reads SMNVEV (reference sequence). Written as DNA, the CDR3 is TGTGCCAGCAGTTTCGACAGGGCCCCTGCAACTAATGAAAAACTGTTTTTT. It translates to CASSFDRAPATNEKLFF.

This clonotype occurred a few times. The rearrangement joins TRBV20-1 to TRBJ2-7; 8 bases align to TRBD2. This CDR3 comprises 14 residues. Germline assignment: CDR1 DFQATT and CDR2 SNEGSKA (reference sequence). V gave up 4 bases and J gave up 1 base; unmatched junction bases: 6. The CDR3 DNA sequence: TGCAGTGCTAAAAGACTAGCGCGATCCTACGAGCAGTACTTC. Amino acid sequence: CSAKRLARSYEQYF.

CDR3 sequence (DNA): TGTGCCAGCACTCTAGCGGGAGTCGCGGCCGGGGAGCTGTTTTTT. Amino acid sequence: CASTLAGVAAGELFF. V usage is TRBV6-2 or TRBV6-3 and J usage is TRBJ2-2; 10 bases align to TRBD2. J gave up 6 bases and V 7 bases, and 8 bases lay outside the gene matches. Germline CDR1 is MNHEY and CDR2 is SVGEGT. The CDR3 length is 15 residues.

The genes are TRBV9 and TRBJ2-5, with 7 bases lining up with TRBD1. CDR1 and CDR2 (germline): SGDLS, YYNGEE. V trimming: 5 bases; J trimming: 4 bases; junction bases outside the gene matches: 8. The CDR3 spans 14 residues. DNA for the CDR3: TGTGCCAGCAGTGCCGACAGGGTTGGAGAGACCCAGTACTTC. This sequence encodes CASSADRVGETQYF.

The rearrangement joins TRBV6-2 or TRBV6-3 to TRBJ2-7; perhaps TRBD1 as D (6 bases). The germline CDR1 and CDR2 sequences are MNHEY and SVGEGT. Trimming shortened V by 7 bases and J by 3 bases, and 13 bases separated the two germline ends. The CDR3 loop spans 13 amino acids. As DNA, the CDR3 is TGTGCCAGCACCACCCTAGGGGGCTACGAGCAGTACTTC. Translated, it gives CASTTLGGYEQYF.

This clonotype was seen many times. This CDR3 is CASSPSRDRVRGYTF. CDR3 sequence (DNA): TGTGCCAGCTCACCGTCCCGGGACAGGGTGCGTGGCTACACCTTC. The genes are TRBV18 and TRBJ1-2, with 9 positions matching TRBD1. V lost 3 bases, J lost 7 bases, and 9 bases stayed unmatched. The CDR3 totals 15 residues. Germline CDR1 is KGHSH and CDR2 is LQKENI.

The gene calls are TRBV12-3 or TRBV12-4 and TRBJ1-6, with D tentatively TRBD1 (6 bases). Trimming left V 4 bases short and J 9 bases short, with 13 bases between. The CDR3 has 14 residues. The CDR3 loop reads CASSSQGSGSPLHF. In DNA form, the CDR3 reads TGTGCCAGCAGTTCCCAGGGGAGTGGTTCACCCCTCCACTTT.

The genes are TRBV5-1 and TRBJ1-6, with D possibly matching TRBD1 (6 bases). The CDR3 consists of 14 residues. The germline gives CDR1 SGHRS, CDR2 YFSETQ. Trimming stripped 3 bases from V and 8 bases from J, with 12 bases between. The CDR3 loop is CASSWDTAYSPLHF. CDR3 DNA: TGCGCCAGCAGCTGGGACACCGCTTATTCACCCCTCCACTTT. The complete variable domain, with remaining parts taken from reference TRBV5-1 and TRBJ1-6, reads KAGVTQTPRYLIKTRGQQVTLSCSPISGHRSVSWYQQTPGQGLQFLFEYFSETQRNKGNFPGRFSGRQFSNSRSEMNVSTLELGDSALYLCASSWDTAYSPLHFGNGTRLTVT.

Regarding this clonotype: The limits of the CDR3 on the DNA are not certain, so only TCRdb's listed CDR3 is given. CDR3 in amino acids: CASSILGRRGYGYTF. The chain links TRBV12-3 or TRBV12-4 to TRBJ1-2; the D segment call TRBD1 is taken from the table without a DNA check. Counting both end residues, the CDR3 totals 15 amino acids.

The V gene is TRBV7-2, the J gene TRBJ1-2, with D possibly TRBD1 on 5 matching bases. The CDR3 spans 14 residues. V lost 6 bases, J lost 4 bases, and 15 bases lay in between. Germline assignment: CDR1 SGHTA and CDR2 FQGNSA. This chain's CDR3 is CASRRAGLPYGYTF. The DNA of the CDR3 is TGTGCCAGCAGACGAGCGGGACTTCCCTATGGCTACACCTTC.

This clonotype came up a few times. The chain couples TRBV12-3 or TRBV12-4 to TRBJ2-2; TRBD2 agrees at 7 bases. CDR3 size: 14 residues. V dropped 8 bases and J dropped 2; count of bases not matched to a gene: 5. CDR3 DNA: TGTGCCAGCCGGTCGGGACTAAACACCGGGGAGCTGTTTTTT. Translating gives CASRSGLNTGELFF.

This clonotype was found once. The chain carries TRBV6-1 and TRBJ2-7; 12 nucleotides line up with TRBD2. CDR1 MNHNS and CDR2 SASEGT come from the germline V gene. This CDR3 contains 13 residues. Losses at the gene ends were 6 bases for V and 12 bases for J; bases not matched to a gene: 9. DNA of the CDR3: TGTGCCAGCAGAAACGGACTAGCGGGGCCCGCGTACTTC. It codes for CASRNGLAGPAYF.

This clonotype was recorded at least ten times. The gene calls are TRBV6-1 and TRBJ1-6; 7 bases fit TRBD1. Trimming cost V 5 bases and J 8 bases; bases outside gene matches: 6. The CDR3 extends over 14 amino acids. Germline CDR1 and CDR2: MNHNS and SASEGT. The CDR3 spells CASSRTGAHSPLHF. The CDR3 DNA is TGTGCCAGCAGTCGGACAGGAGCTCATTCACCCCTCCACTTT.

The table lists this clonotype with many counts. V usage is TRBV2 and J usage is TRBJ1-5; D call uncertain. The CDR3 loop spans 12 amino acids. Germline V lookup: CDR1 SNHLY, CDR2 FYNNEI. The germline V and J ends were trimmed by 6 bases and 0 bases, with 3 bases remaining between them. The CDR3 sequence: CASRYSNQPQHF. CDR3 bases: TGTGCCAGCAGGTATAGCAATCAGCCCCAGCATTTT.

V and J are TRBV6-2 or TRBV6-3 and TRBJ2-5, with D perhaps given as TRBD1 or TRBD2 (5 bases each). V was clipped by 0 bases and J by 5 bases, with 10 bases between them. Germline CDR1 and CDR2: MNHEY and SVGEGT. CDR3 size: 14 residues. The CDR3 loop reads CASSYSTGTETQYF. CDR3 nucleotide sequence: TGTGCCAGCAGTTACTCGACGGGGACGGAGACCCAGTACTTC.

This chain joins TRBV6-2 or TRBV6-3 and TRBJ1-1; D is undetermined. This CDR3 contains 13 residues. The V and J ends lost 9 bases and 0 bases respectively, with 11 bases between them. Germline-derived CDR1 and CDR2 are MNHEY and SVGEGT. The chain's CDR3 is CASKVGMNTEAFF. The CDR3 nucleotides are TGTGCCAGTAAAGTGGGTATGAACACTGAAGCTTTCTTT.

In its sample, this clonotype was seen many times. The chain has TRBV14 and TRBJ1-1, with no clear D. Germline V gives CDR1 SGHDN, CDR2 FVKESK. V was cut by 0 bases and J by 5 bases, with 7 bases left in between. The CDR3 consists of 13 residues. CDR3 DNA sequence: TGTGCCAGCAGCCAAGAGAGGGAAACTGAAGCTTTCTTT. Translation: CASSQERETEAFF.

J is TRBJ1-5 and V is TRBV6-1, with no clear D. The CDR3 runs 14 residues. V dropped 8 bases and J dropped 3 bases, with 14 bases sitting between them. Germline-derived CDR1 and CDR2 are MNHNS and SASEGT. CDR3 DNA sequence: TGTGCCAGCGGAGTCCCTACCAACAATCAGCCCCAGCATTTT. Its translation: CASGVPTNNQPQHF.

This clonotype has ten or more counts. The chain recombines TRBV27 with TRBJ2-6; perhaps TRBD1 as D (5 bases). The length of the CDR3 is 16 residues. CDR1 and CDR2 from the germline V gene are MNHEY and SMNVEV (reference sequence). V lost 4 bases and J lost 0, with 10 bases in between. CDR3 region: CASSSGRDSGANVLTF. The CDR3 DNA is TGTGCCAGCAGTTCCGGCAGGGACTCTGGGGCCAACGTCCTGACTTTC.

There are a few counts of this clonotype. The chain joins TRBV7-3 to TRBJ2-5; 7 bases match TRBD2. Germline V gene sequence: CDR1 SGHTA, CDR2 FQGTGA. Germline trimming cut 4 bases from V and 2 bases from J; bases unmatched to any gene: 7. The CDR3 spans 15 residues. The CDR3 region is CASSSTGLPQETQYF. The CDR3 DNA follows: TGTGCCAGCAGCTCTACGGGACTACCGCAAGAGACCCAGTACTTC.

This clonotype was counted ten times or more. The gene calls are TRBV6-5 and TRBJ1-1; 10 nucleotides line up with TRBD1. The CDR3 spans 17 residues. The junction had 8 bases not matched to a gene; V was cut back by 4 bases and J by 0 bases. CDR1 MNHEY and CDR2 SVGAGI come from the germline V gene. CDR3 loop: CASSSIRTGGLNTEAFF. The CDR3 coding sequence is TGTGCCAGCAGTTCAATAAGGACAGGGGGGTTGAACACTGAAGCTTTCTTT.

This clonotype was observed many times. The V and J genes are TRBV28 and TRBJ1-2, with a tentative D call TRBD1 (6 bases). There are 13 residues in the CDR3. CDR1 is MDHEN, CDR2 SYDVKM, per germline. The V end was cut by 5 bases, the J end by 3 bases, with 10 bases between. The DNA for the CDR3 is TGTGCCAGCAGTCTCGGGGGCCACTATGGCTACACCTTC. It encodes CASSLGGHYGYTF.

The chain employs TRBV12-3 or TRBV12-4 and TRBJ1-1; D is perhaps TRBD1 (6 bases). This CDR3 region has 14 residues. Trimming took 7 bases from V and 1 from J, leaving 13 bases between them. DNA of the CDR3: TGTGCCAGCAAGGGGGGCAGGGGGAACACTGAAGCTTTCTTT. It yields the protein CASKGGRGNTEAFF.

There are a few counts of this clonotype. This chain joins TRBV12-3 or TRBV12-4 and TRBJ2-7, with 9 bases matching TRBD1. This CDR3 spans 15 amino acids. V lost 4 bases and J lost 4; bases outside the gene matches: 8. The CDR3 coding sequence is TGTGCCAGCAGTTCTGGCGGGACAGGGAGTTACGAGCAGTACTTC. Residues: CASSSGGTGSYEQYF.

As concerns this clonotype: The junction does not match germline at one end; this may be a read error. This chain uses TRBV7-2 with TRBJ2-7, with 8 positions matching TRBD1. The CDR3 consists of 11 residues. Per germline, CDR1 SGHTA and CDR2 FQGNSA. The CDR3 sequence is CASSSGQGGNF. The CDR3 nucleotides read TGTGCCAGCAGCTCCGGACAGGGTGGAAACTTC.

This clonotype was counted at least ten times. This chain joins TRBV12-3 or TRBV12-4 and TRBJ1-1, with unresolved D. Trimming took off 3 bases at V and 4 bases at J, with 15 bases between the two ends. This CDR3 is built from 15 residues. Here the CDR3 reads CASSLSKGRVTEAFF. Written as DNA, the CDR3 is TGTGCCAGCAGTTTGTCAAAGGGCCGGGTCACTGAAGCTTTCTTT.